These T cell receptor beta chains were read from a single sample in a study of T cells after yellow fever vaccination. Each CDR3 protein is one row after TCRdb ran MiXCR on the 5' RACE reads. The repertoire has some 120,000 distinct CDR3 sequences, about 7.4% of them found once; the top ten carry just under 2.5%. Source: CD4+ T cells sorted from PBMCs, taken more than 8 days after the first yellow fever vaccination. Source of these receptors: a man younger than 35 who received the YFV17D yellow fever vaccine. Both conserved end residues are part of each CDR3. A D gene is named only where the DNA matches it firmly. The size field is filled for only some rows; it gives once, few, many or a size class.

j_call,d_call,v_call,clone_size,cdr3_nt,cdr3_aa
TRBJ2-3,.,TRBV5-1,many,TGCGCCAGCAGCTTGACGGGGACGAGCACAGATACGCAGTATTTT,CASSLTGTSTDTQYF
TRBJ1-6,TRBD1,TRBV3-1,many,TGTGCCAGCAGCCAGCTTGGGACAGGGGGTAATTCACCCCTCCACTTT,CASSQLGTGGNSPLHF
TRBJ1-1,.,TRBV11-2,.,TGTGCCAGCAGGCCTCTGGTACGGGGAAACACTGAAGCTTTCTTT,CASRPLVRGNTEAFF
TRBJ2-3,.,TRBV7-2,many,TGTGCCAGCAGCGCGGGCCCCGTCGCAGATACGCAGTATTTT,CASSAGPVADTQYF
TRBJ2-1,TRBD2,TRBV12-3/TRBV12-4,.,TGTGCCAGCAGGCTAACTAGCGGGGGGCCCCGGGAGCAGTTCTTC,CASRLTSGGPREQFF
TRBJ1-2,.,TRBV5-1,many,TGCGCCAGCAGCTTGGAGCTGGGGGGTCTCTATGGCTACACCTTC,CASSLELGGLYGYTF
TRBJ1-1,.,TRBV5-1,many,TGCGCCAGCATCCGGGACCTACTGAACACTGAAGCTTTCTTT,CASIRDLLNTEAFF
TRBJ1-6,.,TRBV5-4,many,TGTGCCAGCAGCTTGGTGGGGGGGGTTGATTCACCCCTCCACTTT,CASSLVGGVDSPLHF
TRBJ1-1,.,TRBV7-3,many,TGTGCCAGCAAAGGGTCCAACTTTCTGGGCACTGAAGCTTTCTTT,CASKGSNFLGTEAFF
TRBJ2-1,TRBD1,TRBV20-1,many,TGCAGTGCTAGAGATGGGACAGAGAGATACAATGAGCAGTTCTTC,CSARDGTERYNEQFF
TRBJ1-3,.,TRBV25-1,.,TGTGCCAGCAGTGAAGGGGCGGGGTCTGGAAACACCATATATTTT,CASSEGAGSGNTIYF
TRBJ2-1,.,TRBV12-3/TRBV12-4,many,TGTGCCAGCACCGAGTTAACCTACAATGAGCAGTTCTTC,CASTELTYNEQFF
TRBJ1-1,.,TRBV6-5,many,TGTGCCAGCAGTTTCGAAACCTGGGGAACGCTGGAAGCTTTCTTT,CASSFETWGTLEAFF
TRBJ2-1,.,TRBV4-2,many,TGTGCCAGCAGCCAAGCGACAGGCAGCTCCTACAATGAGCAGTTCTTC,CASSQATGSSYNEQFF
TRBJ2-1,.,TRBV5-1,many,TGCGCCAGCAGCTTGCGTTCAACAGGGGGAGGGAGTGAGCAGTTCTTC,CASSLRSTGGGSEQFF
TRBJ1-1,.,TRBV24-1,many,TGTGCCACCAGTGACCGGGGGTATGAAGCTTTCTTT,CATSDRGYEAFF
TRBJ2-3,.,TRBV11-2,many,TGTGCCAGCAGCCCGCGCAGGGGCATAACAGATACGCAGTATTTT,CASSPRRGITDTQYF
TRBJ1-2,.,TRBV5-1,many,TGCGCCAGCAGCTTCCCAGGGCTAGCTAACTATGGCTACACCTTC,CASSFPGLANYGYTF
TRBJ2-1,TRBD2,TRBV7-8,many,TGTGCCAGCAGCCCGAGACGTTTATCTAGCGGGGGAGTGTTCTTC,CASSPRRLSSGGVFF
TRBJ1-5,.,TRBV4-3,many,TGCGCCAGCAGCCAAGACGCGGAGGCGAGGGGTAATCAGCCCCAGCATTTT,CASSQDAEARGNQPQHF
TRBJ2-3,.,TRBV9,many,TGTGCCAGCAGCGTGCTGGGGCATACTGGCACAGATACGCAGTATTTT,CASSVLGHTGTDTQYF
TRBJ2-4,.,TRBV12-3/TRBV12-4,many,TGTGCCAGCAGCTTCAGGGAGAACATTCAGTACTTC,CASSFRENIQYF
TRBJ1-6,TRBD1,TRBV3-1,many,TGTGCCAGCAGCCAAGATCACAGGGGTCGAGACAATTCACCCCTCCACTTT,CASSQDHRGRDNSPLHF
TRBJ2-7,TRBD2,TRBV18,.,TGTGCCAGCTCAACTAGCGGGGGTTTTTACGAGCAGTACTTC,CASSTSGGFYEQYF